Described below is a single T cell receptor beta chain sequence and its context. This sample stems from a study of regulatory T cells in long-lasting Graves disease. With 8 bases removed from V and 0 bases from J, the gap between germline ends came to 14 bases. The CDR3 has 14 residues. Germline loops: CDR1 SQVTM, CDR2 ANQGSEA. Time point meaning: persistent/refractory GD, antithyroid drugs over 5 years with positive TRAb. TCR sequences were obtained from RNA taken from PBMCs. To make TCR beta libraries, researchers used iRepertoire HTBI primers and Arm-PCR of CDR3 regions. TCRdb itself ran the multiplex PCR reads through MiXCR, one entry per CDR3 protein. This table holds about 460,000 distinct CDR3 sequences, around a fifth found once.

The chain employs TRBV29-1 and TRBJ1-5; no clear D gene. This TCR was sampled from a female donor with Graves disease. The sequencing used peripheral blood mononuclear cells (PBMCs), collected when the disease was refractory, from a patient treated with antithyroid drugs. The CDR3 sequence is CSPRECDSNQPQHF. The CDR3 DNA is TGCAGCCCTCGGGAGTGCGATAGCAATCAGCCCCAGCATTTT.